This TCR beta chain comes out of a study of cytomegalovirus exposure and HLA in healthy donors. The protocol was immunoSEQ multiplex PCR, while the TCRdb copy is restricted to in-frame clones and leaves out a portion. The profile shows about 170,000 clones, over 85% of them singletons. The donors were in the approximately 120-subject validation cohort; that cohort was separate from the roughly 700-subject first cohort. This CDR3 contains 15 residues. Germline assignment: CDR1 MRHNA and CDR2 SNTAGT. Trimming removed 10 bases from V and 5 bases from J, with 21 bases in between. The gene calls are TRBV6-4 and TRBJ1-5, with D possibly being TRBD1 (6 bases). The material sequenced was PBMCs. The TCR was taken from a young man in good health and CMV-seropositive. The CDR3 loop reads CATNRCGGRDQPQHF. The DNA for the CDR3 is TGTGCCACCAATCGGTGCGGGGGCCGGGATCAGCCCCAGCATTTT.